This T cell receptor beta chain was recovered during a study of shared clonotypes between healthy human individuals. This clone has just a few counts. Produced via immunoSEQ multiplex PCR; TCRdb's table is partial and in-frame only. This table holds about 1 million clones, roughly 80% found once. The germline V gene encodes CDR1 LNHNV and CDR2 YYDKDF (reference sequence). There are 13 residues in the CDR3. V lost 0 bases and J 10 bases, leaving 10 bases between the germline ends. Sequencing input: memory CD4+ T cells sorted from blood. Documented subset: CD45RA-negative fraction. V and J are TRBV15 and TRBJ2-1; D perhaps matches TRBD2 (5 bases). The clonotype originates from a man aged 18-30 years in good health. The CDR3 nucleotides read TGTGCCACCAGCAGAGATAGGGTAGCGGAGCAGTTCTTC. Protein sequence: CATSRDRVAEQFF.